Shown below are 7 T cell receptor beta chains from a single sample sequenced in a study of cytomegalovirus exposure and HLA in healthy donors. TCRdb's table, derived via immunoSEQ multiplex PCR, lists solely in-frame clones and lacks some. The sample includes almost 75,000 clones, around four fifths seen only once; the top ten take about 3%. The sequencing sample was made of PBMCs. The source is a man aged 25-45 years in good health and CMV-seronegative.

The chain joins TRBV27 to TRBJ2-1; 7 nucleotides agree with TRBD2. Germline CDR1 reads MNHEY; CDR2 reads SMNVEV (reference sequence). J was trimmed by 5 bases and V by 5 bases; bases with no gene match: 3. The CDR3 extends over 13 amino acids. Here the CDR3 reads CASSAAGDNEQFF. In nucleotides, the CDR3 is TGTGCCAGCAGTGCCGCGGGGGACAATGAGCAGTTCTTC.

The rearrangement links TRBV6-1 to TRBJ2-7; TRBD1 matches at 12 bases. Germline values: CDR1 MNHNS, CDR2 SASEGT. The V segment lost 6 bases and the J segment 5 bases; nucleotides outside the gene matches: 8. The CDR3 runs to 15 residues. DNA of the CDR3: TGTGCCAGCAGACCGCCGGGACAGGGGGCCCACGAGCAGTACGTC. Protein: CASRPPGQGAHEQYV.

The rearrangement links TRBV2 to TRBJ1-5, with D possibly TRBD1 on 6 matching bases. V dropped 0 bases and J dropped 3 bases, with 12 bases sitting between them. In germline, CDR1 is SNHLY, CDR2 FYNNEI. The CDR3 is 16 amino acids. CDR3 DNA sequence: TGTGCCAGCAGTGAAGCCTGGACAGCCACCAATCAGCCCCAGCATTTT. Its protein product is CASSEAWTATNQPQHF.

This chain links TRBV27 with TRBJ1-5, with 8 bases aligning to TRBD1. V shed 6 bases, J shed 5 bases, and the junction held 9 bases outside the gene matches. Germline V CDR1 and CDR2: MNHEY, SMNVEV (reference sequence). The CDR3 sequence is 15 residues long. The CDR3 here is CASRHRTGTHQPQHF. The CDR3 DNA is TGTGCCAGCAGGCACCGGACAGGGACCCATCAGCCCCAGCATTTT.

V and J are TRBV19 and TRBJ1-2; 8 positions match TRBD1. With V trimmed by 7 bases and J by 8 bases, 12 bases remained unmatched. Germline V gives CDR1 LNHDA, CDR2 SQIVND (reference sequence). The CDR3 has 14 amino acids. The CDR3 protein is CASNRIQGAGGYTF. The CDR3 DNA reads as TGTGCCAGTAATCGCATCCAGGGGGCGGGCGGCTACACCTTC.

This clone was seen a single time. This chain joins TRBV4-1 and TRBJ1-5, with D possibly TRBD1 on 5 matching bases. Trimming cost V 1 base and J 6 bases, with 19 bases left between them. CDR1 and CDR2 from the germline V gene are MGHRA and YSYEKL. The CDR3 is 17 residues long. The CDR3 region is CASSQATTLRGSQPQHF. Written as DNA, the CDR3 is TGCGCCAGCAGCCAAGCCACTACCCTTCGGGGGTCTCAGCCCCAGCATTTT.

This chain joins TRBV5-4 and TRBJ2-3; D may be TRBD1 (5 bases). V gave up 4 bases and J gave up 0 bases, with 12 bases separating them. This CDR3 has 15 residues. Germline assignment: CDR1 SGHNT and CDR2 YYREEE (reference sequence). CDR3 amino acids: CASSDPPGSTDTQYF. CDR3 DNA sequence: TGTGCCAGCAGCGACCCCCCAGGGAGCACAGATACGCAGTATTTT.